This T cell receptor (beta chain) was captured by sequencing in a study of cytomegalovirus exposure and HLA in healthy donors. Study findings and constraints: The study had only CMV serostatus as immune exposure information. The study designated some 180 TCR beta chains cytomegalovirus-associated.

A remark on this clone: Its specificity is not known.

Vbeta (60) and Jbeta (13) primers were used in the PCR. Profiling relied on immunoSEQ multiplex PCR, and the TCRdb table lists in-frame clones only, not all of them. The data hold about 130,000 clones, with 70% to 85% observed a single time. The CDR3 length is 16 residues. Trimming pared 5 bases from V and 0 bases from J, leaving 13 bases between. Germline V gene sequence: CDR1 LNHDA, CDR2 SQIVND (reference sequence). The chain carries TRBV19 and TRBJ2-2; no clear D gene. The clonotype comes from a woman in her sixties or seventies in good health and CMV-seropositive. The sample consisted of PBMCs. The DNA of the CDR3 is TGTGCCAGTAGTCCCGGGTCCCTCGCGAACACCGGGGAGCTGTTTTTT. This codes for CASSPGSLANTGELFF.